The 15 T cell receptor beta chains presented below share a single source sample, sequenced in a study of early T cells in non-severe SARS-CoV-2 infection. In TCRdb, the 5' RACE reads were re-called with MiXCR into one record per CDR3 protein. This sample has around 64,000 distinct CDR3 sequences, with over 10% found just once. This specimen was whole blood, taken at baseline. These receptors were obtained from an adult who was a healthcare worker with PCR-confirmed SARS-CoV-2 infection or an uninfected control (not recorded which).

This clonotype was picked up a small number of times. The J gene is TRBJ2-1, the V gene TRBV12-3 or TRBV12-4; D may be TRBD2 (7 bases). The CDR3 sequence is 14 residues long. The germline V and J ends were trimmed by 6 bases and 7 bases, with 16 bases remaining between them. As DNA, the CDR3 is TGTGCCAGCAGCCCCAGGGGAGGGAGGAATGAGCAGTTCTTC. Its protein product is CASSPRGGRNEQFF.

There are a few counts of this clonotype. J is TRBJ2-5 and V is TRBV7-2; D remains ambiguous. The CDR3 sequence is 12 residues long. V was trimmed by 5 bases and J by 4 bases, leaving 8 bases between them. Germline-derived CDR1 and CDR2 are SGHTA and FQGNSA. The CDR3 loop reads CASSPLVETQYF. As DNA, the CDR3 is TGTGCCAGCAGCCCGCTCGTAGAGACCCAGTACTTC.

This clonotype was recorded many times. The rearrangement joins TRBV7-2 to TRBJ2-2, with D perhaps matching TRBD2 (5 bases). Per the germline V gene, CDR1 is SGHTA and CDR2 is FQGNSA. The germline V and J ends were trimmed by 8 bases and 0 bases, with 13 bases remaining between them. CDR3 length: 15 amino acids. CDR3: CASRERPANTGELFF. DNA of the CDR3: TGTGCCAGCCGGGAACGTCCCGCGAACACCGGGGAGCTGTTTTTT.

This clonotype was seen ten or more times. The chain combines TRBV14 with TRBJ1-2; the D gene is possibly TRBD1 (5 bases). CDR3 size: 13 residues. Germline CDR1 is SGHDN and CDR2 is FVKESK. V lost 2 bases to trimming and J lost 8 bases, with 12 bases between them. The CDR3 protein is CASSQQGRSGYTF. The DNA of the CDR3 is TGTGCCAGCAGCCAACAGGGACGAAGCGGCTACACCTTC.

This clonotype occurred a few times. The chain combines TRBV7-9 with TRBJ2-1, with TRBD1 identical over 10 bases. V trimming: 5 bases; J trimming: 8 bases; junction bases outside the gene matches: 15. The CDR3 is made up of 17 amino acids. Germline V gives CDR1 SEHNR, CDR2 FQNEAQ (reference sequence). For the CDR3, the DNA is TGTGCCAGCAGCCCGGGCCGTTGGGGACAGGGGTTTTATGAGCAGTTCTTC. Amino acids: CASSPGRWGQGFYEQFF.

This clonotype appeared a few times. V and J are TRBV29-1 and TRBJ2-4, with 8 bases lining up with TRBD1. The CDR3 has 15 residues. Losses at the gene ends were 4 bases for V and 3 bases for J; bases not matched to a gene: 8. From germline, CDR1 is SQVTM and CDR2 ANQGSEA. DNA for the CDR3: TGCAGCGTTGTTTGGCAGGGGGCAGTCAAAAACATTCAGTACTTC. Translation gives CSVVWQGAVKNIQYF.

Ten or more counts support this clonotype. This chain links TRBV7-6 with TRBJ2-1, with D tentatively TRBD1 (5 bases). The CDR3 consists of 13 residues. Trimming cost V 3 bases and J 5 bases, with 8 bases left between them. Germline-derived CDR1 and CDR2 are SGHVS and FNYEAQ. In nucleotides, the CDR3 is TGTGCCAGCAGCTTGGGGCGGAACAATGAGCAGTTCTTC. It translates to CASSLGRNNEQFF. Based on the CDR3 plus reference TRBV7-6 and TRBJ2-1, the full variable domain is GAGVSQSPRYKVTKRGQDVALRCDPISGHVSLYWYRQALGQGPEFLTYFNYEAQQDKSGLPNDRFSAERPEGSISTLTIQRTEQRDSAMYRCASSLGRNNEQFFGPGTRLTVL.

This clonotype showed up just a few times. This CDR3 reads CASSRRVQDEQYF. As DNA, the CDR3 is TGTGCCAGCAGCCGGCGGGTTCAGGACGAGCAGTACTTC. The chain carries TRBV14 and TRBJ2-7; D might be TRBD2 (5 bases). Germline assignment: CDR1 SGHDN and CDR2 FVKESK. Trimming took off 4 bases at V and 5 bases at J, with 12 bases between the two ends. The CDR3 length is 13 residues.

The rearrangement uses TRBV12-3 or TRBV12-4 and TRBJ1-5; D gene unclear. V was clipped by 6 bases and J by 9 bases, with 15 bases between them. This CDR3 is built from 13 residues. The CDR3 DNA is TGTGCCAGCAGCCTGTACGGGTCAGGGCCCCAGCATTTT. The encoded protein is CASSLYGSGPQHF.

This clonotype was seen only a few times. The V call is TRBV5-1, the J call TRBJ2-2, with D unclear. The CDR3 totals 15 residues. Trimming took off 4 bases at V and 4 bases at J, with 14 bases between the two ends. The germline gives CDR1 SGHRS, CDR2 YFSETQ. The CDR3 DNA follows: TGCGCCAGCAGCCCCAGCACTATATCCACCGGGGAGCTGTTTTTT. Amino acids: CASSPSTISTGELFF.

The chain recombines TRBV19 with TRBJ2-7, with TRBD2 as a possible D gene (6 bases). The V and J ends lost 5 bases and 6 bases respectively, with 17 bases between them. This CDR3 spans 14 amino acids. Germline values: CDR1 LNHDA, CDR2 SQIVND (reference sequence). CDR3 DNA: TGTGCCAGTAGTCGCTCGGGAGCCCCCGGCGAGCAGTACTTC. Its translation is CASSRSGAPGEQYF.

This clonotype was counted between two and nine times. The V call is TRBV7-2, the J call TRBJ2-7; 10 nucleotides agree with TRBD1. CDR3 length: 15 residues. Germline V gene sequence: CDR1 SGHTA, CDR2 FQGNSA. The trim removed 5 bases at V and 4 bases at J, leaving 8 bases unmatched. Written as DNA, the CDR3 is TGTGCCAGCAGCCCCTTCGGGACAGGGGAATACGAGCAGTACTTC. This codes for CASSPFGTGEYEQYF. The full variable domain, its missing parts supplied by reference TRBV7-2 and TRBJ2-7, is GAGVSQSPSNKVTEKGKDVELRCDPISGHTALYWYRQSLGQGLEFLIYFQGNSAPDKSGLPSDRFSAERTGGSVSTLTIQRTQQEDSAVYLCASSPFGTGEYEQYFGPGTRLTVT.

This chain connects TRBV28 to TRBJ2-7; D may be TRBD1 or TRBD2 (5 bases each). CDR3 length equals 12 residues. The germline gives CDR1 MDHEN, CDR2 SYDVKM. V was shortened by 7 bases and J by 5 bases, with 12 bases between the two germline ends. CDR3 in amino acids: CASIGTGDEQYF. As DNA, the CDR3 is TGTGCCAGCATCGGGACCGGGGACGAGCAGTACTTC.

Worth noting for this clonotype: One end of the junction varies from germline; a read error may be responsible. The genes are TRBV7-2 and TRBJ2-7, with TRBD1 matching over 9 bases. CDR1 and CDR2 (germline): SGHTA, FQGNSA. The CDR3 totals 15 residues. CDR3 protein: CASSLHGQGLGEQHF. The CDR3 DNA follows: TGTGCCAGCAGCTTACATGGACAGGGGTTGGGAGAGCAGCACTTC.

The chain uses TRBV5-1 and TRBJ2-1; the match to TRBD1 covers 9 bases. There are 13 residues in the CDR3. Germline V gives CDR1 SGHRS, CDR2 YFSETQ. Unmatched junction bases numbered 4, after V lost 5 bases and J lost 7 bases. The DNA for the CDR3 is TGCGCCAGCAGTTCCGGGACAGGGAATGAGCAGTTCTTC. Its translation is CASSSGTGNEQFF.